Following are 20 T cell receptor beta chains from one sample sequenced in a study of blood T cell repertoires in COVID-19. TCRdb's copy holds only in-frame clones and misses some; the assay was immunoSEQ multiplex PCR. The sample lists 100,000 or so clones; 91% were seen once. The material sequenced was peripheral blood. The receptor set was obtained from a man aged 50 or older with acute or convalescent COVID-19.

V is TRBV21-1 and J is TRBJ1-2; TRBD1 was called by the table and not checked on the DNA. TRBV21-1 is a listed pseudogene. This CDR3 is built from 15 residues. In DNA, the CDR3 is TGTGCCAGCAGCAACCGGGACAATGGGGTCTATGGCTACACCTTC. Translation: CASSNRDNGVYGYTF.

The V and J genes are TRBV7-5 and TRBJ2-2; the D call of TRBD1 is as the table states it, not checked on the DNA. TRBV7-5 is designated a pseudogene. CDR3 length: 14 amino acids. This chain's CDR3 is CVRSHGQSTGELFF. The CDR3 DNA follows: TGTGTCAGAAGCCACGGACAGAGCACCGGGGAGCTGTTTTTT.

V usage is TRBV9 and J usage is TRBJ1-2, with 8 bases aligning to TRBD1. CDR1 is SGDLS and CDR2 is YYNGEE in the germline V gene. The CDR3 extends over 14 amino acids. With 5 bases clipped from V and 8 bases from J, the junction kept 11 bases outside the gene matches. The CDR3 region has the DNA TGTGCCAGCAGGCTCCCCGGGACAGGCCAGGGCTACACCTTC. Translation: CASRLPGTGQGYTF.

V usage is TRBV5-4 and J usage is TRBJ2-3; TRBD1 might be the D (5 bases). V lost 4 bases and J 0 bases, leaving 15 bases between the germline ends. The germline V gene has CDR1 SGHNT and CDR2 YYREEE (reference sequence). The CDR3 consists of 16 residues. This CDR3 reads CASSPSGHPSTDTQYF. CDR3 nucleotide sequence: TGTGCCAGCAGCCCAAGTGGACACCCTAGCACAGATACGCAGTATTTT. Full variable domain (rest looked up from reference TRBV5-4 and TRBJ2-3): ETGVTQSPTHLIKTRGQQVTLRCSSQSGHNTVSWYQQALGQGPQFIFQYYREEENGRGNFPPRFSGLQFPNYSSELNVNALELDDSALYLCASSPSGHPSTDTQYFGPGTRLTVL.

In its sample, this clone was seen a few times. The genes are TRBV28 and TRBJ1-2; 9 bases map to TRBD1. The junction had 6 bases not matched to a gene; V was cut back by 3 bases and J by 7 bases. CDR3 length equals 14 residues. Germline lookup yields CDR1 MDHEN and CDR2 SYDVKM. For the CDR3, the DNA is TGTGCCAGCAGTTTTGGGGACAGGGAGTTTGGCTACACCTTC. This encodes CASSFGDREFGYTF.

The V call is TRBV19, the J call TRBJ1-1; 9 bases are shared with TRBD1. The trim removed 5 bases at V and 4 bases at J, leaving 8 bases unmatched. Germline CDR1 is LNHDA and CDR2 is SQIVND (reference sequence). This CDR3 region has 15 residues. The CDR3 sequence: CASSLNHRGPTEAFF. CDR3 in DNA: TGTGCCAGTAGTCTCAATCACAGGGGGCCCACTGAAGCTTTCTTT.

CDR3 loop: CVRSHISLVQPQHF. The CDR3 coding sequence is TGTGTCAGAAGCCACATTTCCCTAGTACAGCCCCAGCATTTT. The chain links TRBV7-5 to TRBJ1-5. TRBV7-5 is a pseudogene segment. The CDR3 length is 14 residues.

This rearrangement joins TRBV7-9 to TRBJ1-5, with 7 bases matching TRBD1. In germline, CDR1 is SEHNR, CDR2 FQNEAQ (reference sequence). The CDR3 sequence is 15 residues long. Trimming cost V 5 bases and J 3 bases; bases outside gene matches: 7. The CDR3 DNA reads as TGTGCCAGCAGCCTGACAGGGACCAACAATCAGCCCCAGCATTTT. The encoded protein is CASSLTGTNNQPQHF.

J is TRBJ2-5 and V is TRBV6-2 or TRBV6-3; possible D gene TRBD2, 5 bases. The CDR3 has 11 amino acids. The V and J ends lost 2 bases and 7 bases respectively, with 5 bases between them. CDR1 MNHEY and CDR2 SVGEGT come from the germline V gene. CDR3: CASSYGGTQYF. Here the CDR3 DNA reads TGTGCCAGCAGTTACGGAGGGACCCAGTACTTC.

This chain uses TRBV19 with TRBJ1-1; D is perhaps TRBD1 (6 bases). Germline V CDR1 and CDR2: LNHDA, SQIVND (reference sequence). The length of the CDR3 is 15 residues. The V and J ends lost 3 bases and 1 base respectively, with 12 bases between them. Here the CDR3 reads CASSISDRRNTEAFF. In DNA, the CDR3 is TGTGCCAGTAGTATCTCGGACAGACGGAACACTGAAGCTTTCTTT.

The V and J genes are TRBV7-3 and TRBJ1-1; D is possibly TRBD1 (5 bases). The ends were cut back, 2 bases at V and 4 bases at J, with 11 bases in the middle. This CDR3 is built from 14 residues. Germline loops: CDR1 SGHTA, CDR2 FQGTGA. DNA for the CDR3: TGTGCCAGCAGCTTACAGGGCGGCGGCACTGAAGCTTTCTTT. It is translated as CASSLQGGGTEAFF.

The rearrangement links TRBV6-2 or TRBV6-3 to TRBJ1-5, with 8 bases lining up with TRBD1. CDR3 length: 18 amino acids. Trimming at V came to 6 bases and at J to 1 base, leaving 14 bases not matched to a gene. Germline-derived CDR1 and CDR2 are MNHEY and SVGEGT. The chain's CDR3 is CASSDQGAFSSSNQPQHF. CDR3 coding DNA: TGTGCCAGCAGCGACCAGGGGGCGTTTTCGTCCAGCAATCAGCCCCAGCATTTT.

This clone appeared once. The V gene is TRBV5-4, the J gene TRBJ1-2, with D tentatively TRBD1 (6 bases). From germline, CDR1 is SGHNT and CDR2 YYREEE (reference sequence). Trimming removed 2 bases at V and 4 bases at J, with 12 bases between. This CDR3 contains 14 residues. This chain's CDR3 is CASSLQGEIYGYTF. For the CDR3, the DNA is TGTGCCAGCAGCTTACAGGGAGAAATCTATGGCTACACCTTC.

The CDR3 nucleotides read TGTGCCAGCAGCTTGGCCTGGACAGGGATGAGCACAGATACGCAGTATTTT. Translation gives CASSLAWTGMSTDTQYF. The chain employs TRBV5-5 and TRBJ2-3; TRBD1 matches at 8 bases. Trimming removed 0 bases from V and 0 bases from J; junction bases left unmatched: 6. CDR3 length: 17 residues. In germline, CDR1 is SGHKS, CDR2 YYEKEE (reference sequence).

The chain combines TRBV7-3 with TRBJ2-2, with 11 nucleotides matching TRBD1. Germline CDR1 reads SGHTA; CDR2 reads FQGTGA. The CDR3 runs 16 residues. Trimming took 5 bases from V and 7 from J; bases not matched to a gene: 9. This CDR3 reads CASSTRDRGFVGELFF. The CDR3 region has the DNA TGTGCCAGCAGCACCCGGGACAGGGGGTTTGTCGGGGAGCTGTTTTTT.

The gene calls are TRBV19 and TRBJ2-5; 8 bases match TRBD1. Trimming cost V 5 bases and J 0 bases; bases outside gene matches: 11. Germline CDR1 is LNHDA and CDR2 is SQIVND (reference sequence). There are 17 residues in the CDR3. Here the CDR3 DNA reads TGTGCCAGTAGTTCTAGACGGACAGGGCGGTACCAAGAGACCCAGTACTTC. It codes for CASSSRRTGRYQETQYF.

This chain connects TRBV29-1 to TRBJ1-6; D may be TRBD1 (5 bases). V lost 4 bases, J lost 9 bases, and 16 bases lay in between. From germline, CDR1 is SQVTM and CDR2 ANQGSEA. The CDR3 covers 14 residues. The CDR3 DNA sequence: TGCAGCGTTGTAACTGGACAAGGGGTTTCACCCCTCCACTTT. Protein sequence: CSVVTGQGVSPLHF. Full variable domain (remainder filled in from reference TRBV29-1 and TRBJ1-6): SAVISQKPSRDICQRGTSLTIQCQVDSQVTMMFWYRQQPGQSLTLIATANQGSEATYESGFVIDKFPISRPNLTFSTLTVSNMSPEDSSIYLCSVVTGQGVSPLHFGNGTRLTVT.

The J gene is TRBJ1-1, the V gene TRBV19, with 8 positions matching TRBD1. The CDR3 contains 15 residues. Trimming removed 6 bases from V and 3 bases from J; junction bases left unmatched: 9. CDR1 LNHDA and CDR2 SQIVND come from the germline V gene (reference sequence). The CDR3 DNA reads as TGTGCCAGTAGATACCAGGGGGCTAGGGACACTGAAGCTTTCTTT. Translation gives CASRYQGARDTEAFF. Drawing the rest from reference TRBV19 and TRBJ1-1, the complete variable domain is DGGITQSPKYLFRKEGQNVTLSCEQNLNHDAMYWYRQDPGQGLRLIYYSQIVNDFQKGDIAEGYSVSREKKESFPLTVTSAQKNPTAFYLCASRYQGARDTEAFFGQGTRLTVV.

The chain employs TRBV5-4 and TRBJ2-3, with 10 bases that match TRBD2. V lost 1 base, J lost 2 bases, and 7 bases stayed unmatched. Germline loops: CDR1 SGHNT, CDR2 YYREEE (reference sequence). The CDR3 spans 17 residues. This CDR3 reads CASSLISLAGATDTQYF. The CDR3 bases are TGTGCCAGCAGCTTGATTTCGCTAGCGGGGGCCACAGATACGCAGTATTTT.

This sequence joins TRBV10-1 and TRBJ1-1; no clear D. With 3 bases removed from V and 1 base from J, the gap between germline ends came to 9 bases. The CDR3 is 14 amino acids. Germline CDR1 reads WNHNN; CDR2 reads SYGVQD (reference sequence). In nucleotides, the CDR3 is TGCGCCAGCAGTGACTCGGGTACGAACACTGAAGCTTTCTTT. Amino acid sequence: CASSDSGTNTEAFF.